Shown below are 15 T cell receptor beta chains from a single sample sequenced in a study of prognosis after radiotherapy for stage I lung cancer. The genomic DNA TCR beta CDR3 region underwent two rounds of multiplex PCR. Each TRBV and TRBJ gene had its own primer in the first PCR round. TCRdb re-derived calls from the multiplex PCR reads in MiXCR, one entry per CDR3 protein. The repertoire has tens of thousands of distinct CDR3 sequences, about 26% of them found once; the top ten carry more than 6.5%. The sample in question was PBMCs, obtained before or after stereotactic body radiation therapy (not recorded which). These receptors originate from a donor over 45 with non-small cell lung cancer.

This clonotype was found a few times. This may be a read error: a much more frequent sequence differs by one nucleotide. The V call is TRBV6-2 or TRBV6-3, the J call TRBJ2-2; TRBD1 matches at 8 bases. CDR1 is MNHEY, CDR2 SVGEGT, per germline. Unmatched junction bases numbered 14, after V lost 11 bases and J lost 6 bases. This CDR3 is built from 15 residues. The CDR3 reads CAGSRTGSAAGELFF. The CDR3 nucleotides are TGTGCCGGTAGTAGGACAGGGAGCGCCGCCGGGGAGCTGTTTTTT.

Worth noting for this clonotype: The junction differs from germline at one of its ends, possibly a read error. V is TRBV6-5 and J is TRBJ1-1; D ambiguous. The CDR3 is made up of 16 amino acids. CDR1 and CDR2 from the germline V gene are MNHEY and SVGAGI. DNA for the CDR3: TGTGCCAGCAGTTTGAGATTATTACGGAGCAACACTGAAGATTTCTTT. The encoded protein is CASSLRLLRSNTEDFF.

In its sample, this clonotype is medium-sized. The chain is built from TRBV5-1 and TRBJ1-2; D is undetermined. Deletions cut 1 base from V and 8 bases from J, with 12 bases between. From germline, CDR1 is SGHRS and CDR2 YFSETQ. CDR3 length: 13 residues. CDR3 sequence (DNA): TGCGCCAGCAGCTTGAGCCTGACCTTGGGCTACACCTTC. Amino acids: CASSLSLTLGYTF.

Relative to its sample, this clonotype is medium-sized (0.01 to 0.1%). V is TRBV6-1 and J is TRBJ1-3; TRBD1 might be the D (6 bases). Germline V CDR1 and CDR2: MNHNS, SASEGT. With 5 bases removed from V and 4 bases from J, the gap between germline ends came to 21 bases. The CDR3 has 17 amino acids. CDR3 nucleotides: TGTGCCAGCAGTCTGTCCAGGGGAGGGATCCTAGGAAACACCATATATTTT. It codes for CASSLSRGGILGNTIYF.

As concerns this clonotype: At one end, the junction sequence differs from germline, possibly due to a read error. The V gene is TRBV6-2 or TRBV6-3, the J gene TRBJ1-2; 7 nucleotides line up with TRBD1. Germline CDR1 MNHEY, CDR2 SVGEGT. The CDR3 runs 14 residues. The CDR3 loop is CASSVQRGQNGYNF. The CDR3 DNA follows: TGTGCCAGCAGCGTACAAAGGGGGCAGAATGGCTACAACTTC.

This clonotype was picked up many times. DNA of the CDR3: TGTGCCACCGACAGGGGAGCTTCGAACACTGAAGCTTTCTTT. It codes for CATDRGASNTEAFF. This chain links TRBV19 with TRBJ1-1; 8 nucleotides match TRBD1. V trimming: 10 bases; J trimming: 1 base; junction bases outside the gene matches: 8. Per the germline V gene, CDR1 is LNHDA and CDR2 is SQIVND (reference sequence). The CDR3 contains 14 residues.

This clonotype was counted many times. The rearrangement joins TRBV19 to TRBJ2-2; D uncertain. Per germline, CDR1 LNHDA and CDR2 SQIVND (reference sequence). This CDR3 has 12 amino acids. Trimming cost V 1 base and J 7 bases, with 4 bases left between them. The CDR3 DNA follows: TGTGCCAGTAGTATAGGAAGCGGGGAGCTGTTTTTT. Protein: CASSIGSGELFF.

This clonotype was detected many times. The chain couples TRBV5-5 to TRBJ2-3; either TRBD1 or TRBD2 may supply D (7 bases each). Trimming cost V 0 bases and J 6 bases, with 14 bases left between them. The CDR3 has 15 residues. The V gene's germline CDR1 is SGHKS and CDR2 YYEKEE (reference sequence). CDR3 nucleotides: TGTGCCAGCAGCTTGGGGGGAGGGGGCGTGGATACGCAGTATTTT. Protein sequence: CASSLGGGGVDTQYF.

This clonotype occurred many times. The chain combines TRBV28 with TRBJ1-5; 8 bases agree with TRBD1. V lost 6 bases and J lost 4; bases outside the gene matches: 2. The CDR3 loop spans 13 amino acids. Germline CDR1 is MDHEN and CDR2 is SYDVKM. The CDR3: CASRWTGNQPQHF. DNA of the CDR3: TGTGCCAGCAGATGGACAGGGAATCAGCCCCAGCATTTT.

This clonotype has ten or more counts. The V gene is TRBV18, the J gene TRBJ2-3; 9 nucleotides match TRBD2. The ends lost 4 bases at V and 4 bases at J; junction bases unmatched: 3. This CDR3 comprises 14 residues. Germline lookup yields CDR1 KGHSH and CDR2 LQKENI. The CDR3 DNA reads TGTGCCAGCTCACTTGCGGGGGGGTCAGATACGCAGTATTTT. Its protein product is CASSLAGGSDTQYF. Combining the CDR3 with reference TRBV18 and TRBJ2-3 gives the whole variable domain NAGVMQNPRHLVRRRGQEARLRCSPMKGHSHVYWYRQLPEEGLKFMVYLQKENIIDESGMPKERFSAEFPKEGPSILRIQQVVRGDSAAYFCASSLAGGSDTQYFGPGTRLTVL.

This clonotype was found once. A far larger clone is one nucleotide away, so this likely arose from a read error. The chain uses TRBV7-9 and TRBJ2-1; D might be TRBD1 or TRBD2, each matching 5 bases. Germline V CDR1 and CDR2: SEHNR, FQNEAQ (reference sequence). This CDR3 comprises 13 residues. Trimming left V 5 bases short and J 9 bases short, with 14 bases between. The CDR3: CASSALGVGEQFF. CDR3 nucleotide sequence: TGTGCCAGCAGCGCGCTGGGGGTGGGTGAGCAGTTCTTC.

This clonotype was counted at least ten times. The genes are TRBV24-1 and TRBJ1-1; 7 bases agree with TRBD1. J was trimmed by 4 bases and V by 4 bases; bases with no gene match: 8. Germline loops: CDR1 KGHDR, CDR2 SFDVKD. This CDR3 contains 15 residues. CDR3 protein: CATSDPNRGGTEAFF. CDR3 coding DNA: TGTGCCACCAGTGACCCCAACAGGGGCGGCACTGAAGCTTTCTTT.

On this clonotype itself: This clone may be a read error of a much larger clone one base away. V usage is TRBV12-3 or TRBV12-4 and J usage is TRBJ2-4; perhaps TRBD1 as D (5 bases). This CDR3 has 16 residues. V lost 6 bases and J 3 bases, leaving 18 bases between the germline ends. The CDR3 reads CASSPLDIQLKNIQYF. The CDR3 DNA reads as TGTGCCAGCAGCCCCCTGGACATCCAGCTCAAAAACATTCAGTACTTC.

This clonotype was observed at least ten times. The chain combines TRBV7-9 with TRBJ2-2; 7 bases agree with TRBD2. This CDR3 spans 16 amino acids. From germline, CDR1 is SEHNR and CDR2 FQNEAQ (reference sequence). With V trimmed by 5 bases and J by 6 bases, 12 bases remained unmatched. CDR3 loop: CASSHGAGDVAGELFF. CDR3 nucleotide sequence: TGTGCCAGCAGCCACGGGGCGGGGGATGTGGCCGGGGAGCTGTTTTTT.

This clonotype was seen many times. The J gene is TRBJ1-3, the V gene TRBV6-1, with 9 bases identical to TRBD1. The CDR3 extends over 13 amino acids. The germline V gene encodes CDR1 MNHNS and CDR2 SASEGT. The ends lost 5 bases at V and 7 bases at J; junction bases unmatched: 3. CDR3 loop: CASSQGTGNTIYF. In DNA form, the CDR3 reads TGTGCCAGCAGTCAAGGGACAGGGAACACCATATATTTT.